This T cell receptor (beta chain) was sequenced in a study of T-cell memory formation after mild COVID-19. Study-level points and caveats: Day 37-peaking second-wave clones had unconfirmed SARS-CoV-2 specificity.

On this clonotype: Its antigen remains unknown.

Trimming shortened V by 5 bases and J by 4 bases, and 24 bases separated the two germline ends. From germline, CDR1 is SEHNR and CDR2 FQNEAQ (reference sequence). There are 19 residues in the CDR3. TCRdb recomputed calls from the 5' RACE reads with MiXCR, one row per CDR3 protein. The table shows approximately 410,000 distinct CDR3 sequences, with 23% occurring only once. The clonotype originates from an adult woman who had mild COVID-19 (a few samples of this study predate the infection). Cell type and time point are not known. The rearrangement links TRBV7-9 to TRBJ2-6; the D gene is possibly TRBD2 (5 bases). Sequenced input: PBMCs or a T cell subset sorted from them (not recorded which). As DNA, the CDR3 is TGTGCCAGCAGCCCCCGTGTGGGAGCCGCTCTGGTCGGGGCCAACGTCCTGACTTTC. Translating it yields CASSPRVGAALVGANVLTF.